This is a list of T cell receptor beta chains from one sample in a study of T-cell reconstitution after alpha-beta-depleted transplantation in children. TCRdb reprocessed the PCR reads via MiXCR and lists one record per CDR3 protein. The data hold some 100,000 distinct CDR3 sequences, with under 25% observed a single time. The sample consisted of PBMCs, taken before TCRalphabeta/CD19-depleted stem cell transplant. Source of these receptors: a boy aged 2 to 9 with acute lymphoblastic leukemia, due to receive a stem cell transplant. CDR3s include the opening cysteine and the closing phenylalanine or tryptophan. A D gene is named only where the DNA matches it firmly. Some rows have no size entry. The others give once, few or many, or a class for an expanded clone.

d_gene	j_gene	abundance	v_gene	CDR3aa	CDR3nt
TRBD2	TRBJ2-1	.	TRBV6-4	CASSDSSGSGGYNEQFF	TGTGCCAGCAGTGATTCTAGCGGGAGTGGAGGGTACAATGAGCAGTTCTTC
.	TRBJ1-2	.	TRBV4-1	CASSQDLYNRLSYGYTF	TGCGCCAGCAGCCAAGATTTGTATAACAGGCTGTCCTATGGCTACACCTTC
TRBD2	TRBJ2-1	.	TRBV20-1	CCARPLAGGRYNEQFF	TGCTGTGCTAGACCCTTAGCGGGAGGTCGGTACAATGAGCAGTTCTTC
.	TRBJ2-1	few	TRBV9	CASSAAGEGEQFF	TGTGCCAGCAGCGCTGCAGGGGAGGGTGAGCAGTTCTTC
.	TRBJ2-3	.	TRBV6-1	CASSSLSQSDTQYF	TGTGCCAGCAGCTCCCTTAGCCAGTCAGATACGCAGTATTTT
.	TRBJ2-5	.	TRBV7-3	CASSLSGAETQYF	TGTGCCAGCAGCCTTAGCGGAGCGGAGACCCAGTACTTC
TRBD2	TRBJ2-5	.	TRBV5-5	CASSPIRLAEGETQYF	TGTGCCAGCAGCCCAATAAGACTAGCGGAGGGGGAGACCCAGTACTTC
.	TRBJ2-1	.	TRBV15	CATSQLRGSPNEQFF	TGTGCCACCAGCCAACTAAGGGGTTCCCCCAATGAGCAGTTCTTC
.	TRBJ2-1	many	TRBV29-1	CSVDGKVYNEQFF	TGCAGCGTAGACGGAAAGGTCTACAATGAGCAGTTCTTC
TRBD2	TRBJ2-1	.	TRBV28	CASSLPSGALSEQFF	TGTGCCAGCAGTTTACCTAGCGGGGCCCTCAGTGAGCAGTTCTTC
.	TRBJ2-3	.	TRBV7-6	CASSLLIAEFRPTITDTQYF	TGTGCCAGCAGCCTACTAATAGCGGAGTTTAGACCAACTATCACAGATACGCAGTATTTT
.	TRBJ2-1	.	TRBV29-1	CSVGSAEQFF	TGCAGCGTTGGTTCCGCGGAGCAGTTCTTC
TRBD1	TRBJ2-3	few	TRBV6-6	CASNLQTGPQYF	TGTGCCAGCAATTTACAGACAGGGCCGCAGTATTTT
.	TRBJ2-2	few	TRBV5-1	CASSRGTSKNTGELFF	TGCGCCAGCAGCCGGGGAACTAGCAAGAACACCGGGGAGCTGTTTTTT
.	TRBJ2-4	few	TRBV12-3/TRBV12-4	CASSLGGSGLAKNIQYF	TGTGCCAGCAGTTTAGGCGGTAGCGGCTTAGCCAAAAACATTCAGTACTTC
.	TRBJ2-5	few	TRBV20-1	CSARDGSGQETQYF	TGCAGTGCTAGAGATGGTAGCGGCCAAGAGACCCAGTACTTC
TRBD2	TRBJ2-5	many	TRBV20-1	CSARRLAEGPETQYF	TGCAGTGCTAGACGGCTAGCGGAGGGGCCGGAGACCCAGTACTTC
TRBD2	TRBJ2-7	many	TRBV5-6	CASSSGSGDEQYF	TGTGCCAGCAGCTCCGGGAGCGGGGACGAGCAGTACTTC
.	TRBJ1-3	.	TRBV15	CATSGGSRGNTIYF	TGTGCCACCAGCGGCGGATCACGGGGAAACACCATATATTTT
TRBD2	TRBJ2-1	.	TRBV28	CASSRTSGLSYNEQFF	TGTGCCAGCAGTAGGACTAGCGGATTGTCCTACAATGAGCAGTTCTTC
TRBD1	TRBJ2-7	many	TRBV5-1	CASALGDRNSYEQYF	TGCGCCAGCGCCCTCGGGGACAGAAATTCCTACGAGCAGTACTTC
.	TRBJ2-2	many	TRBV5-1	CASSSLSTGELFF	TGCGCCAGCAGCTCTCTCTCTACCGGGGAGCTGTTTTTT
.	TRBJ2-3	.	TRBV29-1	CSVVSGSTDTQYF	TGCAGCGTTGTCTCGGGAAGCACAGATACGCAGTATTTT
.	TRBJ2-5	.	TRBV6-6	CASSVGWAETQYF	TGTGCCAGCAGTGTCGGGTGGGCAGAGACCCAGTACTTC
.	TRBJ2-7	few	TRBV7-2	CASSIGTAWGEQYF	TGTGCCAGCAGCATTGGGACGGCCTGGGGGGAGCAGTACTTC
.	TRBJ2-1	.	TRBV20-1	CSARRSGTQSYNEQFF	TGCAGTGCTAGACGTTCCGGGACACAATCCTACAATGAGCAGTTCTTC
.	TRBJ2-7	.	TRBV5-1	CASSSSTREQYF	TGCGCCAGCAGCTCCTCGACTCGCGAGCAGTACTTC